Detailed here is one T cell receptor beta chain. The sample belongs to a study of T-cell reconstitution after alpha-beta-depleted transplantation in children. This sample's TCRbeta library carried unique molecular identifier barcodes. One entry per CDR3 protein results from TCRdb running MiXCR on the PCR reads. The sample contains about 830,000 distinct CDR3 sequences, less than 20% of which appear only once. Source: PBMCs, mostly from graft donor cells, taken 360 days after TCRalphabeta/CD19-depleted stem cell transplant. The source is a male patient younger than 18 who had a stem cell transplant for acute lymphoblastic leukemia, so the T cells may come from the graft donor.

As DNA, the CDR3 is TGTGCCAGCAGTTACGGGCGGTACTATGGCTACACCTTC. This translates into CASSYGRYYGYTF. The gene calls are TRBV6-5 and TRBJ1-2; D gene unclear. In germline, CDR1 is MNHEY, CDR2 SVGAGI. Trimming removed 2 bases from V and 3 bases from J, with 7 bases in between. This CDR3 spans 13 amino acids.